Shown below are 2 T cell receptor beta chains from a single sample sequenced in a study of cytomegalovirus exposure and HLA in healthy donors. PCR was performed using 60 Vbeta and 13 Jbeta primers. Libraries were prepared by immunoSEQ multiplex PCR; TCRdb keeps only in-frame clonotypes and omits some of them. The table has approximately 170,000 clones, around 79% seen once; the top ten hold around 3%. The sequencing input was PBMCs. The receptors shown here come from a woman aged 40-49 years in good health and CMV-seropositive.

Regarding this clone: A junction boundary mismatches the germline segment, possibly from a read error. This specimen includes other DNA sequences encoding the same CDR3. The V and J genes are TRBV7-9 and TRBJ2-7; D is possibly TRBD2 (5 bases). The germline V gene encodes CDR1 SEHNR and CDR2 FQNEAQ (reference sequence). This CDR3 has 12 amino acids. CDR3 nucleotide sequence: TGTGCTAGCAGCTACCGGGACTACGAGCAGTACTTC. Translation: CASSYRDYEQYF.

This chain uses TRBV6-1 with TRBJ2-5; the D gene is possibly TRBD2 (5 bases). The CDR3 sequence is 17 residues long. The V end was cut by 4 bases, the J end by 4 bases, with 22 bases between. Looked up from germline, CDR1 is MNHNS and CDR2 is SASEGT. The DNA for the CDR3 is TGTGCCAGCAGTGTTTTCCAAAACGGGGTTGGCGGAGAGACCCAGTACTTC. Its translation: CASSVFQNGVGGETQYF.